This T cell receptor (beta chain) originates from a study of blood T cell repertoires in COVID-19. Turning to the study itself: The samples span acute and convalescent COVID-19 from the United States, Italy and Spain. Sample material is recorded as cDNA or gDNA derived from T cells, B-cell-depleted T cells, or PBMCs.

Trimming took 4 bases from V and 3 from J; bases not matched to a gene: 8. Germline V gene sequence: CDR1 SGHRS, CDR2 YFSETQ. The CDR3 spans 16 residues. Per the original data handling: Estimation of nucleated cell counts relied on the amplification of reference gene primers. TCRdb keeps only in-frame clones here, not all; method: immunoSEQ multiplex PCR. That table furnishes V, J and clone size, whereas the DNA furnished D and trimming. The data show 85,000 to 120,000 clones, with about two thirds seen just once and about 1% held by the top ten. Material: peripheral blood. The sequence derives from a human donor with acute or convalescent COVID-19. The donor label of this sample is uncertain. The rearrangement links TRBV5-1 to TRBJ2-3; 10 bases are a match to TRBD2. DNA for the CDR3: TGCGCCAGCAGCCCCCGGTCTAGCGGGGGTACAGATACGCAGTATTTT. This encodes CASSPRSSGGTDTQYF.